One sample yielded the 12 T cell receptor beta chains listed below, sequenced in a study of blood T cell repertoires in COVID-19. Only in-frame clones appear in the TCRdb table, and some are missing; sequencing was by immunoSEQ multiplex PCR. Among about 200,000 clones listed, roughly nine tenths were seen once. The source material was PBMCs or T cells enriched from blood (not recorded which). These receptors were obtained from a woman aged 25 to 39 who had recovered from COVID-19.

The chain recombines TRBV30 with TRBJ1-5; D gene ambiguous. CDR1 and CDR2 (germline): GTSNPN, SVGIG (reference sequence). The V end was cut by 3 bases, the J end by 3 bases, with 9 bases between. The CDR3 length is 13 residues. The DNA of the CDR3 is TGTGCCTGGAGGACTGACGCCAATCAGCCCCAGCATTTT. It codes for CAWRTDANQPQHF.

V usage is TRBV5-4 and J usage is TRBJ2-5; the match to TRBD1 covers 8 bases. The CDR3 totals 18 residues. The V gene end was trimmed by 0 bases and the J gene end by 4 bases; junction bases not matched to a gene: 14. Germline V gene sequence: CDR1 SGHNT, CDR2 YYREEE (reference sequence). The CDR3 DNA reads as TGTGCCAGCAGCTTGGAGACAGGGGCCAACCACCCCCCAGAGACCCAGTACTTC. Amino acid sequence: CASSLETGANHPPETQYF.

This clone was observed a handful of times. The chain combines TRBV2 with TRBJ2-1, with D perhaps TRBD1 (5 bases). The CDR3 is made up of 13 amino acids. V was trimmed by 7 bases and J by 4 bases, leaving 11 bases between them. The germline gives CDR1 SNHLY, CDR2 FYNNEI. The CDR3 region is CASKSRVYNEQFF. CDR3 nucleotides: TGTGCCAGCAAAAGCAGGGTATACAATGAGCAGTTCTTC. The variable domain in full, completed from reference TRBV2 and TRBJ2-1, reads EPEVTQTPSHQVTQMGQEVILRCVPISNHLYFYWYRQILGQKVEFLVSFYNNEISEKSEIFDDQFSVERPDGSNFTLKIRSTKLEDSAMYFCASKSRVYNEQFFGPGTRLTVL.

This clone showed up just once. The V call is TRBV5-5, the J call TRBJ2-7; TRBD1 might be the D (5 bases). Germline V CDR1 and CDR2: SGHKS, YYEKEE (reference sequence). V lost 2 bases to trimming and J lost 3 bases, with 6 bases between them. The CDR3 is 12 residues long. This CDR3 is CASSLTGYEQYF. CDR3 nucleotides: TGTGCCAGCAGCTTAACAGGCTACGAGCAGTACTTC.

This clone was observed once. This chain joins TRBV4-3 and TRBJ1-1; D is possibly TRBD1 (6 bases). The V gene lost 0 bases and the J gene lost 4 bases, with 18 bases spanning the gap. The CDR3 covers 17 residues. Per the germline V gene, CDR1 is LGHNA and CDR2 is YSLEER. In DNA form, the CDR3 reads TGCGCCAGCAGCCAAGAACCATTTACAGGGTTTGGCACTGAAGCTTTCTTT. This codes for CASSQEPFTGFGTEAFF.

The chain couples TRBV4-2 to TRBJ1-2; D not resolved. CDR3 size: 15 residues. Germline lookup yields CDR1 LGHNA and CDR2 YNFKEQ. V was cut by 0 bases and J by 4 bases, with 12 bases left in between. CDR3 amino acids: CASSQDGYDIYGYTF. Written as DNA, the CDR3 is TGTGCCAGCAGCCAAGATGGATATGACATCTATGGCTACACCTTC.

CDR3 protein: CASTPAGLVSYNEQFF. CDR3 DNA: TGTGCCAGCACCCCGGCGGGACTAGTCTCCTACAATGAGCAGTTCTTC. This chain uses TRBV14 with TRBJ2-1; 8 bases are shared with TRBD2. The CDR3 runs to 16 residues. The J segment lost 0 bases and the V segment lost 7 bases, leaving 8 bases of the junction unmatched. The germline gives CDR1 SGHDN, CDR2 FVKESK.

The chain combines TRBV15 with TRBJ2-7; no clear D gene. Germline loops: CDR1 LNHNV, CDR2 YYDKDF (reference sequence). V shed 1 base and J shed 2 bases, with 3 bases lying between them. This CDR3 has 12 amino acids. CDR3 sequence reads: CATSRATYEQYF. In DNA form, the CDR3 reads TGTGCCACCAGCAGAGCTACCTACGAGCAGTACTTC.

The CDR3 bases are TGTGCCAGCAGCTTTCTAAAGGGAGGAACTGAAGCTTTCTTT. This translates into CASSFLKGGTEAFF. The V and J genes are TRBV7-2 and TRBJ1-1; D is ambiguous. V shed 3 bases and J shed 5 bases, with 13 bases lying between them. Germline CDR1 reads SGHTA; CDR2 reads FQGNSA. The CDR3 length is 14 residues.

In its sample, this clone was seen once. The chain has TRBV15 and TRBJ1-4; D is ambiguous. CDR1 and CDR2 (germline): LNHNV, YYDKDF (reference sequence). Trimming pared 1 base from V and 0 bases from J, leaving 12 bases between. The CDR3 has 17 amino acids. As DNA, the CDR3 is TGTGCCACCAGCAGAGGTCAAGAGAGGGCAACTAATGAAAAACTGTTTTTT. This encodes CATSRGQERATNEKLFF. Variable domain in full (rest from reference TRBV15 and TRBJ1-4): DAMVIQNPRYQVTQFGKPVTLSCSQTLNHNVMYWYQQKSSQAPKLLFHYYDKDFNNEADTPDNFQSRRPNTSFCFLDIRSPGLGDTAMYLCATSRGQERATNEKLFFGSGTQLSVL.

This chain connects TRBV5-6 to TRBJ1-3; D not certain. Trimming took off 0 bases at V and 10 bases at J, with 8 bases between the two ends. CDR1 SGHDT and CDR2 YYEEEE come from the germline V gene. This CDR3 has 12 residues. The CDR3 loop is CASSLGELTIYF. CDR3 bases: TGTGCCAGCAGCTTGGGAGAGTTAACCATATATTTT.

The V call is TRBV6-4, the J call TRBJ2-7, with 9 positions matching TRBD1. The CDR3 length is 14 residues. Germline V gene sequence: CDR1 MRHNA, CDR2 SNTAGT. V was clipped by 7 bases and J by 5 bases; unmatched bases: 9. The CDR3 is CASTGRDRDDEQYF. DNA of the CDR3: TGTGCCAGCACGGGTCGGGACAGGGACGACGAGCAGTACTTC.